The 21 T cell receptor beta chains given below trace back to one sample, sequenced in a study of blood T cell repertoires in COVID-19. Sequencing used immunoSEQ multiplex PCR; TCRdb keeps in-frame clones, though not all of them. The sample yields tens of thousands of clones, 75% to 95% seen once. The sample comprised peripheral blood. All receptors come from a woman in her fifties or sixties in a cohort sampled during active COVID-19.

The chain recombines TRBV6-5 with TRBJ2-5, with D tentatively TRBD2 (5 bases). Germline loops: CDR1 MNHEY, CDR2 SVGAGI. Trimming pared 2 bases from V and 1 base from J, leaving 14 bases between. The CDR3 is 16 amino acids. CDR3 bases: TGTGCCAGCAGTTACGGTTTAACGGCGGGCCAAGAGACCCAGTACTTC. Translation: CASSYGLTAGQETQYF.

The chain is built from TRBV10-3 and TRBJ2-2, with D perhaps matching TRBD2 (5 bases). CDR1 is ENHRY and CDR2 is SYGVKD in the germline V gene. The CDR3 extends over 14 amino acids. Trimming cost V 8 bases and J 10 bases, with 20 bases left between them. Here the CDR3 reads CAILVRAERAELFF. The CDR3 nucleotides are TGTGCCATCTTGGTGAGGGCAGAACGAGCGGAGCTGTTTTTT.

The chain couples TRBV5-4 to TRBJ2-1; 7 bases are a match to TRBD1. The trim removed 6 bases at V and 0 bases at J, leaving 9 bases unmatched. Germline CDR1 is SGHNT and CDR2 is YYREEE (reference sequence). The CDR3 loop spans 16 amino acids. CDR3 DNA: TGTGCCAGCAACCCGACAGGGCCGAACTCCTACAATGAGCAGTTCTTC. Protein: CASNPTGPNSYNEQFF.

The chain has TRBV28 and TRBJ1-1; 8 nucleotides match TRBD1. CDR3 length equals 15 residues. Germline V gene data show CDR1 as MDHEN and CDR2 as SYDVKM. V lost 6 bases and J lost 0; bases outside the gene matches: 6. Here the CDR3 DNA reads TGTGCCAGCAGGCCGGGACAGGTAATGAACACTGAAGCTTTCTTT. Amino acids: CASRPGQVMNTEAFF.

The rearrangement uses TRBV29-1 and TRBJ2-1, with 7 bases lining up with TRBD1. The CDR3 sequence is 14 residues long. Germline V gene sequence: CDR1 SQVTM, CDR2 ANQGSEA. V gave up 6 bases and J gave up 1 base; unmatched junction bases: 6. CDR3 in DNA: TGCAGCGTCGCAGGGGGTAGGTCCTACAATGAGCAGTTCTTC. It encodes CSVAGGRSYNEQFF.

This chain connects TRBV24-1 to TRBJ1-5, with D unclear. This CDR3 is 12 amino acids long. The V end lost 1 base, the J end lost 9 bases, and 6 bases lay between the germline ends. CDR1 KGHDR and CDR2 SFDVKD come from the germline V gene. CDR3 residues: CATSDFPGPQHF. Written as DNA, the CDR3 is TGTGCCACCAGTGATTTTCCAGGGCCCCAGCATTTT.

CDR3 sequence (DNA): TGTGCCAGCAGCGGGGGGGGCCTTCAGTTCTTC. Translation: CASSGGGLQFF. The gene calls are TRBV11-3 and TRBJ2-1; maybe TRBD2 (7 bases). Per germline, CDR1 SGHNT and CDR2 YENEEA. The CDR3 totals 11 residues. The germline V and J ends were trimmed by 5 bases and 13 bases, with 12 bases remaining between them.

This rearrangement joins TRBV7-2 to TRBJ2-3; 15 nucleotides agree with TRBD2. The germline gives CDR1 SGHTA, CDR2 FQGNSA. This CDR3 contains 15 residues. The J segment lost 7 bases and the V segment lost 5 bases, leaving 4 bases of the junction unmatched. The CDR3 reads CASSGLAGGPHTQYF. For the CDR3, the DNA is TGTGCCAGCAGCGGACTAGCGGGGGGGCCGCATACGCAGTATTTT.

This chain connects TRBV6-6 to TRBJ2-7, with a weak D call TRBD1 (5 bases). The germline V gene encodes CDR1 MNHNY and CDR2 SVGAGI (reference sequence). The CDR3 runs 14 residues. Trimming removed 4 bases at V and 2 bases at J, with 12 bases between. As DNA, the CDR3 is TGTGCCAGCAGTTCCCCCGAAGGGGCCTACGAGCAGTACTTC. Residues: CASSSPEGAYEQYF.

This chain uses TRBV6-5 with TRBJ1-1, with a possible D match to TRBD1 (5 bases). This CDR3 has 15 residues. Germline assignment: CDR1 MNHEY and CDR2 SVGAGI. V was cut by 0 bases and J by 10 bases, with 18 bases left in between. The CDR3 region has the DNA TGTGCCAGCAGTTACTCGGGGTTTGTGGGAGGGGTAGCTTTCTTT. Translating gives CASSYSGFVGGVAFF.

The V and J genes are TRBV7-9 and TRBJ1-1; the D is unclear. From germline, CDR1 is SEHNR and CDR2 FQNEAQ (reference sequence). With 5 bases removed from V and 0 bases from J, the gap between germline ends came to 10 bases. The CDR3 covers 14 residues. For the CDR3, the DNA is TGTGCCAGCAGCCACGGAGTTATGAACACTGAAGCTTTCTTT. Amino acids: CASSHGVMNTEAFF.

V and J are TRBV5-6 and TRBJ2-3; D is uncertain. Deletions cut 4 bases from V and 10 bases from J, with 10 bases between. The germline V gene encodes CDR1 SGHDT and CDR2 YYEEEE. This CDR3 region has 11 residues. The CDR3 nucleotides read TGTGCCAGCAGCCTAACGGGTGCGCAGTATTTT. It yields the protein CASSLTGAQYF.

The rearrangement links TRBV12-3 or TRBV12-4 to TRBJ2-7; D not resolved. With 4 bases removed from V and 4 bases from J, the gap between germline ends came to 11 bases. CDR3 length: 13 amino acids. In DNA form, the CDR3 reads TGTGCCAGCAGTTATTTAGTGGAGTACGAGCAGTACTTC. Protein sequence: CASSYLVEYEQYF.

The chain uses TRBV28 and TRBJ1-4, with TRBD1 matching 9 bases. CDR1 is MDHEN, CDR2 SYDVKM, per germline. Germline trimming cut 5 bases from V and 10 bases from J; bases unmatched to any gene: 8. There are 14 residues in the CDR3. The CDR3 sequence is CASSPGGQGRKLFF. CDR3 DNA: TGTGCCAGCAGTCCGGGGGGACAGGGCCGAAAACTGTTTTTT.

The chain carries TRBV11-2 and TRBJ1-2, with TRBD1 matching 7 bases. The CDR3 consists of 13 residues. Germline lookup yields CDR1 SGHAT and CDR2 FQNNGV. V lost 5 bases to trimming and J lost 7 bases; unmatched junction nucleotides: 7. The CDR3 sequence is CASSPTGDSGYTF. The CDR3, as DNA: TGTGCCAGCAGCCCTACAGGGGACAGTGGCTACACCTTC.

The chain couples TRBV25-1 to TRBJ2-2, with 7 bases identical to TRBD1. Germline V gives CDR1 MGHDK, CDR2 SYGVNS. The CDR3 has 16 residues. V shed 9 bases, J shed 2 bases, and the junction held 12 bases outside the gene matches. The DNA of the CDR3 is TGTGCCAGTACAAAACACCGGGACAGCAACACCGGGGAGCTGTTTTTT. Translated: CASTKHRDSNTGELFF.

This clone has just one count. The CDR3 coding sequence is TGTGCCAGCAGCCAAGATCGGAGCCAACAAGACGAGCAGTACTTC. It encodes CASSQDRSQQDEQYF. The chain combines TRBV14 with TRBJ2-7; D is unresolved. The germline V gene encodes CDR1 SGHDN and CDR2 FVKESK. V was pared by 0 bases and J by 5 bases, with 14 bases between. This CDR3 is 15 amino acids long.

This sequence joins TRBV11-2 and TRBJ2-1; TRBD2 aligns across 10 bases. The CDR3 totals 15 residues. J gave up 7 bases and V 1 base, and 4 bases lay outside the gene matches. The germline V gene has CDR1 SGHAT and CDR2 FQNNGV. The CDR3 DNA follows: TGTGCCAGCAGCTTAGGGACTAGCGGAATTAATGAGCAGTTCTTC. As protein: CASSLGTSGINEQFF.

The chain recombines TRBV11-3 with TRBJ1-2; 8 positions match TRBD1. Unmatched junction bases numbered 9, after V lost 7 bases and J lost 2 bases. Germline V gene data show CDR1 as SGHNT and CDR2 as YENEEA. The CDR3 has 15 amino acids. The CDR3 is CASNTDDRGNYGYTF. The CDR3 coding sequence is TGTGCCAGCAATACTGACGACAGGGGAAACTATGGCTACACCTTC. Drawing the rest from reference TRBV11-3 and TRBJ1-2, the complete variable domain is EAGVVQSPRYKIIEKKQPVAFWCNPISGHNTLYWYLQNLGQGPELLIRYENEEAVDDSQLPKDRFSAERLKGVDSTLKIQPAELGDSAVYLCASNTDDRGNYGYTFGSGTRLTVV.

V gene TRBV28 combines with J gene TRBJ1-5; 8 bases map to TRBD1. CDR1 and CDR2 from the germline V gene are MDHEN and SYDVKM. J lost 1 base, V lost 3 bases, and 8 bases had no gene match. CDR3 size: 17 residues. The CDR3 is CASSFLAGGTSNQPQHF. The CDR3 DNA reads TGTGCCAGCAGTTTCTTGGCAGGGGGCACAAGCAATCAGCCCCAGCATTTT.

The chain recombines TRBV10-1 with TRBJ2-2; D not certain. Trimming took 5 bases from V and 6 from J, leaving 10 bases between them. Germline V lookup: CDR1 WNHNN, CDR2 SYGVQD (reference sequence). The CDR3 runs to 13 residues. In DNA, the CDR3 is TGCGCCAGCAGTAGTGGCCCAGCCGGGGAGCTGTTTTTT. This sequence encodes CASSSGPAGELFF.